These 12 T cell receptor beta chains came from one sample sequenced in a study of shared clonotypes between healthy human individuals. Naive-designated CD8 cells lacked CD45RO, were positively enriched for CCR7, and omitted terminally differentiated effector memory CD45RA+ cells. Sequenced by immunoSEQ multiplex PCR; TCRdb stores in-frame clones only, minus some. The sample lists 2 million to 2.5 million clones; roughly 91% were seen once. The sequencing sample was made of naive CD8+ T cells from PBMCs. The receptors derive from a young man in good health. Some clones in this sample may be carry-over from other donors' samples.

CDR3: CATSPNRWAGGELFF. The CDR3 coding sequence is TGTGCCACCAGCCCAAACCGCTGGGCGGGCGGGGAGCTGTTTTTT. The rearrangement uses TRBV15 and TRBJ2-2; perhaps TRBD2 as D (5 bases). The CDR3 is 15 amino acids. The V gene lost 5 bases and the J gene lost 7 bases, with 17 bases spanning the gap. CDR1 is LNHNV and CDR2 is YYDKDF in the germline V gene (reference sequence).

Of note for this clone: Additional DNA sequences in this sample encode the identical CDR3. This chain connects TRBV4-1 to TRBJ2-7; 9 bases line up with TRBD1. From germline, CDR1 is MGHRA and CDR2 YSYEKL. The CDR3 spans 14 residues. With 4 bases clipped from V and 1 base from J, the junction kept 2 bases outside the gene matches. CDR3 in amino acids: CASSPGQGSYEQYF. DNA of the CDR3: TGCGCCAGCAGCCCGGGACAGGGTTCCTACGAGCAGTACTTC.

This rearrangement joins TRBV5-8 to TRBJ2-1; 7 nucleotides agree with TRBD1. The germline V gene encodes CDR1 SGHTS and CDR2 YDEGEE. V gave up 4 bases and J gave up 7 bases; unmatched junction bases: 11. This CDR3 has 15 amino acids. CDR3 nucleotides: TGTGCCAGCAGCCTCCAGACAGGGAAAGGAAATGAGCAGTTCTTC. It encodes CASSLQTGKGNEQFF.

The chain joins TRBV4-1 to TRBJ2-7; 7 nucleotides line up with TRBD2. Germline CDR1 reads MGHRA; CDR2 reads YSYEKL. The CDR3 has 15 residues. After removal of 4 bases from V and 4 bases from J, the junction contained 10 bases not matched to a gene. CDR3 sequence reads: CASSLYLRETYEQYF. CDR3 coding DNA: TGCGCCAGCAGCCTTTATTTGCGGGAGACATACGAGCAGTACTTC.

The chain carries TRBV9 and TRBJ2-5; 8 positions agree with TRBD1. The CDR3 sequence is 15 residues long. The germline V gene has CDR1 SGDLS and CDR2 YYNGEE. V shed 2 bases, J shed 5 bases, and the junction held 8 bases outside the gene matches. CDR3 sequence (DNA): TGTGCCAGCAGCGTGTCCCAGGGGGCTGGGGAGACCCAGTACTTC. Translating it yields CASSVSQGAGETQYF.

The chain joins TRBV4-3 to TRBJ1-2; D perhaps matches TRBD1 (6 bases). V lost 0 bases to trimming and J lost 7 bases, with 12 bases between them. The CDR3 runs 14 residues. CDR1 LGHNA and CDR2 YSLEER come from the germline V gene. CDR3 DNA: TGCGCCAGCAGCCAAGAGGAACAGGGAGCTGGCTACACCTTC. Residues: CASSQEEQGAGYTF.

The gene calls are TRBV6-5 and TRBJ1-5; tentative D call: TRBD1 (6 bases). The CDR3 loop spans 14 amino acids. Germline CDR1 is MNHEY and CDR2 is SVGAGI. The V end was cut by 7 bases, the J end by 7 bases, with 17 bases between. Here the CDR3 reads CASTPSRGAQPQHF. DNA for the CDR3: TGTGCCAGCACCCCCAGCCGGGGGGCACAGCCCCAGCATTTT.

This chain connects TRBV4-3 to TRBJ1-4; D unresolved. The V gene lost 1 base and the J gene lost 4 bases, with 13 bases spanning the gap. The CDR3 sequence is 16 residues long. CDR1 is LGHNA and CDR2 is YSLEER in the germline V gene. As DNA, the CDR3 is TGCGCCAGCAGCCAAGTCGGGAGGGCGGGTAATGAAAAACTGTTTTTT. Protein sequence: CASSQVGRAGNEKLFF.

This clone was detected only a few times. V usage is TRBV28 and J usage is TRBJ2-2, with no clear D. CDR3 length: 11 residues. Germline CDR1 and CDR2: MDHEN and SYDVKM. V was trimmed by 11 bases and J by 5 bases, leaving 9 bases between them. The CDR3 DNA reads as TGTGCCCACGGTGAGACCGGGGAGCTGTTTTTT. It is translated as CAHGETGELFF. The entire variable domain, with the rest obtained from reference TRBV28 and TRBJ2-2, is as follows: DVKVTQSSRYLVKRTGEKVFLECVQDMDHENMFWYRQDPGLGLRLIYFSYDVKMKEKGDIPEGYSVSREKKERFSLILESASTNQTSMYLCAHGETGELFFGEGSRLTVL.

J is TRBJ2-1 and V is TRBV9; no reliable D call. Per germline, CDR1 SGDLS and CDR2 YYNGEE. The CDR3 has 15 amino acids. Trimming took off 0 bases at V and 6 bases at J, with 13 bases between the two ends. The CDR3 reads CASSVAGIGSNEQFF. The DNA for the CDR3 is TGTGCCAGCAGCGTAGCAGGCATCGGGTCCAATGAGCAGTTCTTC.

The CDR3 region is CASTKRTSVGYEQYF. Written as DNA, the CDR3 is TGTGCCAGTACAAAACGAACAAGTGTAGGGTACGAGCAGTACTTC. The rearrangement uses TRBV11-2 and TRBJ2-7; D unclear. CDR3 size: 15 residues. The V gene's germline CDR1 is SGHAT and CDR2 FQNNGV. Trimming left V 9 bases short and J 4 bases short, with 22 bases between. The whole variable domain, filled in from reference TRBV11-2 and TRBJ2-7, reads EAGVAQSPRYKIIEKRQSVAFWCNPISGHATLYWYQQILGQGPKLLIQFQNNGVVDDSQLPKDRFSAERLKGVDSTLKIQPAKLEDSAVYLCASTKRTSVGYEQYFGPGTRLTVT.

The genes are TRBV28 and TRBJ2-5, with a tentative D call TRBD1 (6 bases). Per germline, CDR1 MDHEN and CDR2 SYDVKM. Trimming took 8 bases from V and 1 from J, leaving 11 bases between them. This CDR3 comprises 13 residues. CDR3 coding DNA: TGTGCCAGCGAGGACAGTGCCCAAGAGACCCAGTACTTC. Amino acid sequence: CASEDSAQETQYF.